The entry below describes one TCR beta chain. At one end the junction does not follow the germline gene, possibly because of a read error. The source of the sample is a study of blood T cell repertoires in COVID-19. Study information: The samples span acute and convalescent COVID-19 from the United States, Italy and Spain. The analysed material was cDNA or gDNA that came from T cells, B-cell-depleted T cells, or PBMCs.

Germline V gene lookup returns CDR1 MNHNS and CDR2 SASEGT. This CDR3 has 16 residues. Enrollment of patients from Seattle took place during active infection, with longitudinal follow-up. In the original workflow: Estimation of nucleated cell counts relied on the amplification of reference gene primers. TCRdb's table, derived via immunoSEQ multiplex PCR, lists solely in-frame clones and lacks some. V and J calls and clone size come straight from that table; D and trimming were deduced from the DNA. The sample consists of about 260,000 clones, about 87% of them appearing once. The TCR comes from a woman aged 70 to 79 with COVID-19, enrolled during active disease. The sequencing sample was made of peripheral blood. The chain has TRBV6-1 and TRBJ2-2, with 7 bases identical to TRBD2. The CDR3 loop reads CASREAGPPNTGELFF. Written as DNA, the CDR3 is TGTGCCAGCAGGGAAGCGGGGCCTCCGAACACCGGGGAGCTGTTTTTT.